This T cell receptor beta chain appears in the sequencing data of a study of cytomegalovirus exposure and HLA in healthy donors (dated by TCRdb to the late 2010s). Study-wide context: According to an earlier analysis of 450 to 650 of the donors, 150 million to 200 million T cells yielded some 120 million unique TCR beta sequences and approximately 300 Gb of sequence data. Of the roughly 410 genotyped donors, 65% to 90% were placed in the genetic ancestry cluster associated with self-reported Caucasian donors. A later genetic analysis used genome-wide SNP genotypes for about three fifths of the roughly 700 donors, treating that subset as a discovery cohort. Approximately 310 gigabases of sequencing data and 80 million or so unique TCR sequences were included in an early release covering about 700 HLA-typed donors. Among about 400 genotyped donors of the cohort, an average of around 240,000 unique TCR beta nucleotide sequences was sequenced per donor, of which about 19% were non-productive. Besides the first cohort of about 730 subjects, a separate validation cohort made up of 95 to 150 different subjects was used. The study profiled the T cell repertoires of fewer than 850 subjects by immunosequencing and related them to cytomegalovirus serostatus. A later analysis re-analyzed previously published TCR beta repertoires from roughly 690 donors and added high-resolution HLA genotyping to study TCR occurrence patterns. High-throughput TCR immunosequencing, statistical association of individual TCRs with disease status, and machine learning were combined to predict cytomegalovirus infection status. The study was designed to test whether signatures of past pathogen exposure could be identified by cataloging public T cell receptors. Roughly 5 DR-DQ haplotypes were handled as single units for association and clustering because linkage in the cohort was strong. Donor age, sex, ethnicity and CMV serostatus were compiled together with the repertoire data. Every repertoire in the discovery cohort had been generated on one and the same sequencing platform. In an earlier analysis of 587 of the donors, high-throughput TCR beta sequencing was used to judge whether each TCR beta V gene segment behaved as functional or pseudogenic. The number of typed donors differed by locus: about 620-640 for A, B, C, DRB1 and DQB1; 500 to 550 for DQA1; some 610 for DPA1; and about 450 for DPB1. Both class I and class II loci were covered by HLA typing, at four-digit resolution. In the later analysis, no new phenotypic data were used to find candidate immune exposures; instead, reliance was placed on TCR beta sequences and their occurrence across donors.

On the study overall, not on this receptor specifically: In vitro tests confirmed that a few of the cytomegalovirus-associated TCR beta chains recognize cytomegalovirus antigens. A further reported finding was that TCR beta sequences accurately predicted the HLA-A and HLA-B alleles for most subjects in the first cohort. In an earlier analysis of 587 of the donors, most TCR beta V segments were observed in productive rearrangements about 87% or about 30% of the time, broadly matching IMGT annotations. The study gave a list of about 170 TCR beta chains associated with cytomegalovirus. The earlier analysis of about 600 of the donors excluded some 16 rarely observed V segments, including chromosome 9 orphons, because counts were too low. The classifier was reported to diagnose cytomegalovirus status with high specificity and sensitivity in both the original cohort and the validation cohort. Linkage disequilibrium might explain the correlated functional status among segregating V segments, but an unknown experimental factor could not be excluded. According to a later analysis, most CMV-associated TCR beta chains appeared to be HLA-restricted, and the HLA associations seemed to be driven largely by CMV exposure. In a later genetic analysis, a missense DCLRE1C variant was associated with V-gene and J-gene trimming of TCR beta chains, and the association was replicated in an independent cohort. In a later analysis, HLA-associated TCR beta chains showed more clonal expansion and lower generation probabilities than non-associated chains that were equally common. In this cohort, only TCR beta chains were sequenced, and detectable features were limited by the absence of alpha or paired-chain data. A later analysis found that TCR association rates varied across HLA loci, with DRB1 alleles showing the most associated TCRs and HLA-C alleles the fewest. Some IMGT-functional V segments, including TRBV6-2 and TRBV6-3, could not be distinguished by the 87-base-pair reads and were therefore excluded. Because HLA typing was unavailable for some donors at each locus, only the typed subset was used in association tests. The authors suggested that the approach could potentially be generalized to other disease states and immunological phenotypes. According to a later analysis, parvovirus B19, influenza, CMV and Epstein-Barr virus appeared linked to several top co-occurrence clusters. While some public TCRs were present in many individuals, most TCR sequences turned up only very rarely across donors. A cluster of highly shared sequence variants was judged likely to represent a technical artifact of the sequencing pipeline. At a false discovery rate of 0.05, a later analysis linked 16,000 or so TCR beta sequences to specific HLA alleles. For the cohort, immune exposure information was limited to CMV serostatus. Assigning TCR associations to individual alleles was difficult when HLA alleles, especially DR and DQ, strongly co-occurred. Compared with the roughly 700-donor mean, donors in an Asian-associated ancestry cluster had fewer N-insertions in productive TCRs, according to a later genetic analysis. Sequencing depth was assumed to be roughly uniform across donors in the presence/absence analyses, though that assumption may not hold.

The cohort was made up of approximately 700 healthy bone marrow donors. At the time of sampling, every cohort member was nominally healthy, though immune exposures that went unrecorded were likely present. The donor was CMV seronegative and was included in the group of about 350 seronegative cohort members. A peripheral blood sample was collected from each donor, and TCR beta sequencing was performed on peripheral blood mononuclear cells. Genomic DNA was extracted from the blood cell samples with the Qiagen DNeasy Blood Extraction Kit. The library was built by means of the immunoSEQ multiplex PCR assay. For the multiplex PCR, a mixture combining 60 forward primers for TCR Vbeta segments and 13 reverse primers for TCR Jbeta segments was used. Amplification of the CDR3 region of rearranged TCR beta genes was performed with a multiplex PCR assay on genomic DNA. On the Illumina HiSeq System, the amplified TCR beta libraries were sequenced as 87-base-pair reads. The published analysis was carried out like this. A later analysis tallied around 87 million unique TCR beta chains across the 666 repertoires, and some 10 million of those chains were shared by two or more donors. To remove PCR and sequencing errors, raw reads were error-corrected and collapsed into unique sequences using a nearest-neighbor algorithm that merged closely related sequences. Alignment of CDR3 sequences to IMGT reference sequences was used to assign V, D and J gene segments. Each retained sequence needed at least a six-nucleotide match to both a V gene segment and a J gene segment. Rearrangements were classified as productive when the CDR3 lacked stop codons and remained in frame with V and J, and all other rearrangements were classified as non-productive. CDR3 was defined according to IMGT convention as the region running from the second conserved V-encoded cysteine to the conserved J-encoded phenylalanine. Sequences without an unambiguous match to a single V gene segment were excluded from the earlier analysis of over 500 of the donors. In an earlier analysis of 587 of the donors, a V segment was called functional when productive rearrangements were above 56.7%, and segregating when the standard deviation between donors exceeded 5%. A statistical classification framework was built for diagnosing cytomegalovirus status from the catalog of TCR beta chain sequences. In a later analysis, TCR nucleotide sequences were compared against IMGT/GENE-DB human TR gene sequences so that V and J genes could be assigned. In a later analysis, CDR3 sequences and most-parsimonious VDJ recombination scenarios were assigned using the TCRdist pipeline. In a later analysis, every TCR beta chain was defined by the combination of its CDR3 amino acid sequence and its V-gene family, and reads without a unique V-gene family were dropped. A later analysis removed 592 highly shared, low-generation-probability nucleotide sequences to deal with suspected cross-contamination and a sequencing artifact. A later analysis calculated a clonal expansion index for each public chain from normalized within-repertoire ranks of inferred template counts. Generation probabilities in a later analysis came from a VDJ recombination model fitted to out-of-frame rearrangements, and those results were checked against IGoR. In a later analysis, TCR-TCR, TCR-HLA and TCR-CMV co-occurrence was scored with hypergeometric tests, and a repertoire-size bias correction was applied to TCR pairs. False discovery rates were estimated in a later analysis by permuting HLA or CMV assignments 20 times. In a later analysis, co-occurring TCRs were grouped using DBSCAN, with TCRdist sequence similarity added in when clustering inside HLA-allele-positive subsets. Repertoires with fewer than 30,000 or more than 120,000 public chains were left out of co-occurrence clustering, as were about 5 repertoires with anomalous nucleotide sharing. TCRdb took over this immuneACCESS table, retaining in-frame rearrangements with V and J assigned. Such tables are incomplete; in checked studies, under half of the missing clones stem from an unresolved V gene, and the remainder is unexplained. The V and J calls and clone size are taken from that table; D and trimming were inferred from the DNA. Across this sample there are roughly 88,000 clones, with less than 70% seen only once. The ten top clones hold 2.5% to 3% of the sample.

This clone showed up just once. Its antigen target is currently unknown. Base qualities are not provided; no much larger clone lies one nucleotide away. At the junction V is shortened by 0 bases and J by 2 bases; bases outside the gene matches: 5. The CDR3 starts with the cysteine, ends with the phenylalanine, and has 17 residues. Solely the CDR3 DNA is kept, with 51 bases framed from the first base. The germline V gene yields LGHNA for CDR1 and YNFKEQ for CDR2. Rearrangement joined TRBV4-2 to TRBJ2-2; the central 8 bases match TRBD1. The clonotype was recovered from a man aged 50-59 years in good health and CMV-seronegative. Input material: PBMCs. The nucleotide sequence reads as follows: TGTGCCAGCAGCCAAGAGCCCCAGGGGGCTAACACCGGGGAGCTGTTTTTT. This encodes CASSQEPQGANTGELFF.